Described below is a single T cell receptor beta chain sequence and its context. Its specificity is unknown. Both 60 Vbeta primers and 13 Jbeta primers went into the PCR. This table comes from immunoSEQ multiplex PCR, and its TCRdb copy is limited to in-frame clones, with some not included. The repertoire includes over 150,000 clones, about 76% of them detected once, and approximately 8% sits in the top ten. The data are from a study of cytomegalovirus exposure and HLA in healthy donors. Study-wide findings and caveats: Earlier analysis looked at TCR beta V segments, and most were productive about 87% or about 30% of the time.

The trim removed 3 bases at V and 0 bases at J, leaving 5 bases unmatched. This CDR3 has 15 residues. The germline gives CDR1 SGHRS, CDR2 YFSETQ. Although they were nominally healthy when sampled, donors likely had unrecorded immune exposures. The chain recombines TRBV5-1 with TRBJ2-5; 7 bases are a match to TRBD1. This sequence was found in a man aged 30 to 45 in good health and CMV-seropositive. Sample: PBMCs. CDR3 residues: CASSSRDSDQETQYF. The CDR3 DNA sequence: TGCGCCAGCAGCTCCCGGGACAGCGACCAAGAGACCCAGTACTTC.